The rows below give T cell receptor beta chains drawn from one sample of a study of cytomegalovirus exposure and HLA in healthy donors. Profiled with immunoSEQ multiplex PCR; TCRdb holds only in-frame clones, not every one. The sample carries approximately 270,000 clones, around 80% recorded once. The specimen was PBMCs. Receptors were obtained from a girl under 10 years old in good health and CMV-seronegative. Both conserved end residues are trimmed from each CDR3.

v_gene	j_gene	CDR3aa
TRBV13	TRBJ2-3	ASSLAGTSGTDTQY
TRBV4-1	TRBJ1-4	ASSQDSLSGKLF
TRBV28	TRBJ1-5	ASSFHPQGQPQH
TRBV25-1	TRBJ1-2	ASSEYYGRNYT
TRBV28	TRBJ1-2	ASRGTVYSGYT
TRBV11-2	TRBJ1-2	ASSLDRATYGYT
TRBV12-5	TRBJ2-1	ASGYPDSQGLGYNEQF
TRBV4-1	TRBJ2-3	ASSQRSGIPNTQY
TRBV7-9	TRBJ2-1	ASSLGGQF
TRBV6-5	TRBJ1-1	ASSLTVYFTEAF
TRBV20-1	TRBJ2-7	SADTTYEQY
TRBV7-9	TRBJ2-2	ASSLNRVVPNTGELF
TRBV9	TRBJ1-6	ASSPGPERNSPLH
TRBV29-1	TRBJ2-5	SVEGPSRLAGETQY
TRBV7-9	TRBJ2-1	ASSLNPGLADPNEQF
TRBV5-4	TRBJ2-7	ASSSSLAGPYEQY
TRBV7-2	TRBJ2-5	AALERPGQGETQY
TRBV28	TRBJ2-7	ASSPQLAGGHEQY
TRBV25-1	TRBJ1-2	ASSETVGRGYT
TRBV11-2	TRBJ1-1	ASSPREGWVIGEAF
TRBV5-6	TRBJ1-1	ASSLETGVRITEAF
TRBV29-1	TRBJ1-4	SVDTGLEKLF
TRBV5-1	TRBJ2-3	ASSDRGGSTDTQY
TRBV4-2	TRBJ2-7	ASSQENGREGPSYEQY
TRBV28	TRBJ2-7	ASSLASGAPWPYEQY
TRBV9	TRBJ2-1	ASSVGQRANSNEQF
TRBV27	TRBJ2-3	ASSSVGTDTQY
TRBV15	TRBJ1-1	ATSRDRQTEITEAF
TRBV5-1	TRBJ1-5	ASSLGQGTTNGDQPQH
TRBV5-1	TRBJ2-3	ASQGGLSTDTQY
TRBV7-8	TRBJ2-2	ASSLQVRRTGELF
TRBV2	TRBJ2-2	ASTDLANTGELF
TRBV10-3	TRBJ2-7	AISARDSYEQY
TRBV5-4	TRBJ2-1	ASSFIGGTSGSLSYNEQF
TRBV7-9	TRBJ1-2	ASSYDRGRDGYT
TRBV7-9	TRBJ2-1	ASSLAGRVNEQF
TRBV7-9	TRBJ2-2	ASSRTGPPAGNTGELF
TRBV18	TRBJ2-2	ASRTRLAGGNTGELF
TRBV19	TRBJ2-3	ASSIDLSGLPSTDTQY
TRBV5-1	TRBJ2-3	ASSFSGGAGDTQY
TRBV28	TRBJ2-4	ASSLPGQGAWD
TRBV28	TRBJ1-5	ASKGGGNSNQPQH
TRBV7-8	TRBJ1-1	ASSLVQANTEAF
TRBV6-1	TRBJ2-7	ASSETGIYEQY
TRBV13	TRBJ1-5	ASSLARYSNQPQH
TRBV28	TRBJ2-6	ASSFVQGTGANVLT
TRBV28	TRBJ2-3	ASSRDRGRTDTQY
TRBV25-1	TRBJ1-4	ASSGQVPNEKLF
TRBV4-2	TRBJ1-3	ASSQKGVGGKAGNTIY
TRBV5-1	TRBJ1-2	ASSFRGVSYGYT
TRBV5-6	TRBJ2-5	ASSLPTGMGETQY
TRBV7-7	TRBJ2-3	ASSLGSSGSTDTQY
TRBV5-6	TRBJ1-4	ASSFNRASNEKLF